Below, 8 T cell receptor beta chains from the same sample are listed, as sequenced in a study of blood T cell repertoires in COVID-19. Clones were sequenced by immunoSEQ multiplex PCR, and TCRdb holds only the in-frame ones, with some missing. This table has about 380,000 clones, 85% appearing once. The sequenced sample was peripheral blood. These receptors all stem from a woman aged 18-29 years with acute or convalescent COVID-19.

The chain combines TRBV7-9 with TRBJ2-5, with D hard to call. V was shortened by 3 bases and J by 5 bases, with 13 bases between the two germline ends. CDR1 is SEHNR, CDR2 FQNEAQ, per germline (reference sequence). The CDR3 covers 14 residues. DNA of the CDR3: TGTGCCAGCAGCTTCGGGTATACTGGGGAGACCCAGTACTTC. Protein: CASSFGYTGETQYF.

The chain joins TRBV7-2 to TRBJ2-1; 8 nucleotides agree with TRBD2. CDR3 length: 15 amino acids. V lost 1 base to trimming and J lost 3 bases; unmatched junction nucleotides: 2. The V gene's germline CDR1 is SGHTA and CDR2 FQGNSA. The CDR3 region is CASSLERGSYNEQFF. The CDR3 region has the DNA TGTGCCAGCAGCTTAGAGCGGGGGAGCTACAATGAGCAGTTCTTC.

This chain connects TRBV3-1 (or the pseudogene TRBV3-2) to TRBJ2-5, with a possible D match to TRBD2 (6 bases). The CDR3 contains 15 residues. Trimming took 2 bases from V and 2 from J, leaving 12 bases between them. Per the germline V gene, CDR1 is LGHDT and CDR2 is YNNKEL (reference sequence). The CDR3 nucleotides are TGTGCCAGCAGCCAATGGCGGGGAGAACAAGAGACCCAGTACTTC. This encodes CASSQWRGEQETQYF.

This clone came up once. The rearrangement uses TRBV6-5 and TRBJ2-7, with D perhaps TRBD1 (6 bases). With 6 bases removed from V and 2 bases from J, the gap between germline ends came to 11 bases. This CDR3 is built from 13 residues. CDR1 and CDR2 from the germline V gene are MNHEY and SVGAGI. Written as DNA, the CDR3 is TGTGCCAGCAGGTGGGACACCACCTACGAGCAGTACTTC. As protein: CASRWDTTYEQYF.

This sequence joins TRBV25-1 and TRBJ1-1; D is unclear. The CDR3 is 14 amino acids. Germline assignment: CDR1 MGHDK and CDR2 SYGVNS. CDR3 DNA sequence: TGTGCACACGGTACCCGGGAGGACGGCACTGAAGCTTTCTTT. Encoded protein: CAHGTREDGTEAFF.

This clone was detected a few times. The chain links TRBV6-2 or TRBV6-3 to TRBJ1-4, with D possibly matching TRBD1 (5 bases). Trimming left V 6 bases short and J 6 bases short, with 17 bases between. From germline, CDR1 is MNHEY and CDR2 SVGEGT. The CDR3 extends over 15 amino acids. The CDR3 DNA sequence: TGTGCCAGCAGCCGCCTTTCGGGGGAGTATGAAAAACTGTTTTTT. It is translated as CASSRLSGEYEKLFF.

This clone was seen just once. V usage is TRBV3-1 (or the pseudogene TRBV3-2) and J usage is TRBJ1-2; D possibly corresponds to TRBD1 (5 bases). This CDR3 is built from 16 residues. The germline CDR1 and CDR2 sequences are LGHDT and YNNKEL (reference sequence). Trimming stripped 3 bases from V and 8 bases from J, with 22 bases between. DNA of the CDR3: TGTGCCAGCAGCCATTCAATACAGGCAGACCCGAGAGGCTACACCTTC. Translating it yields CASSHSIQADPRGYTF.

In DNA, the CDR3 is TGTGCCAGCAGCCAAGATTGGGCAGGACAGGGTAACTATGGCTACACCTTC. Amino acids: CASSQDWAGQGNYGYTF. The chain combines TRBV4-2 with TRBJ1-2, with 8 bases aligning to TRBD1. Germline loops: CDR1 LGHNA, CDR2 YNFKEQ. CDR3 length: 17 amino acids. After removal of 0 bases from V and 1 base from J, the junction contained 7 bases not matched to a gene.